Below, 21 T cell receptor beta chains from the same sample are listed, as sequenced in a study of a mutant IDH1 vaccine in newly diagnosed glioma. The antigens of these receptors remain unknown. Sequenced by immunoSEQ multiplex PCR; TCRdb stores in-frame clones only, minus some. The sample carries approximately 56,000 clones, around three fifths recorded once. Noted time point: week 47, end of study. Each vaccine dose was 300 ug of mutant IDH1 20-mer peptide, with topical imiquimod. This material consisted of peripheral blood mononuclear cells (PBMCs), taken from a glioma patient whose treatment included an IDH1 peptide vaccine. Source of these receptors: a man aged 40-55 years with glioma. Some clones in this sample may be carry-over from other donors' samples.

The chain uses TRBV5-5 and TRBJ1-1; D unclear. The germline V gene has CDR1 SGHKS and CDR2 YYEKEE (reference sequence). Trimming took 0 bases from V and 1 from J, leaving 13 bases between them. This CDR3 region has 16 residues. The CDR3 sequence: CASSLGLRVSNTEAFF. CDR3 DNA sequence: TGTGCCAGCAGCTTGGGGCTAAGGGTTTCGAACACTGAAGCTTTCTTT.

The J gene is TRBJ1-5, the V gene TRBV6-6; D might be TRBD1 (5 bases). Germline V gene sequence: CDR1 MNHNY, CDR2 SVGAGI (reference sequence). CDR3 length: 14 residues. Trimming took off 7 bases at V and 2 bases at J, with 12 bases between the two ends. CDR3 DNA sequence: TGTGCCAGCACTGAAATGGGGGGCAATCAGCCCCAGCATTTT. As protein: CASTEMGGNQPQHF.

This clone was seen once. The chain uses TRBV7-9 and TRBJ1-4; no definite D call. The germline V and J ends were trimmed by 1 base and 0 bases, with 6 bases remaining between them. Germline-derived CDR1 and CDR2 are SEHNR and FQNEAQ (reference sequence). This CDR3 contains 15 residues. The CDR3 here is CASSLGGTTNEKLFF. DNA for the CDR3: TGTGCCAGCAGCTTAGGGGGAACAACTAATGAAAAACTGTTTTTT.

This chain joins TRBV7-9 and TRBJ1-4; no definite D call. This CDR3 spans 13 amino acids. V lost 4 bases, J lost 7 bases, and 10 bases lay in between. Germline V CDR1 and CDR2: SEHNR, FQNEAQ (reference sequence). The CDR3 coding sequence is TGTGCCAGCAGCTCCGGACTTGGTGAAAAACTGTTTTTT. Amino acids: CASSSGLGEKLFF.

This clone turned up a few times. The gene calls are TRBV2 and TRBJ1-4; D is uncertain. Germline V gives CDR1 SNHLY, CDR2 FYNNEI. V dropped 2 bases and J dropped 4 bases, with 17 bases sitting between them. CDR3 size: 17 residues. The CDR3 DNA reads TGTGCCAGCAGTGAACCCCCGGTTAGCGTTGGTAATGAAAAACTGTTTTTT. Protein sequence: CASSEPPVSVGNEKLFF.

This chain links TRBV11-2 with TRBJ1-4, with 7 nucleotides matching TRBD1. V dropped 5 bases and J dropped 7; count of bases not matched to a gene: 7. This CDR3 region has 14 residues. In germline, CDR1 is SGHAT, CDR2 FQNNGV. CDR3 amino acids: CASSDRVVREKLFF. DNA for the CDR3: TGTGCCAGCAGCGACAGGGTGGTTCGTGAAAAACTGTTTTTT.

This clone came up a few times. V is TRBV6-5 and J is TRBJ1-2, with a possible D match to TRBD1 (6 bases). CDR3 length equals 12 residues. Trimming cost V 4 bases and J 6 bases, with 9 bases left between them. Germline CDR1 and CDR2: MNHEY and SVGAGI. In DNA form, the CDR3 reads TGTGCCAGCAGTTTCAACAGGGATGGCTACACCTTC. Its protein product is CASSFNRDGYTF.

A single count supports this clone. The genes are TRBV19 and TRBJ2-3; no definite D call. The V gene's germline CDR1 is LNHDA and CDR2 SQIVND (reference sequence). With 7 bases removed from V and 1 base from J, the gap between germline ends came to 15 bases. The CDR3 runs 15 residues. Here the CDR3 reads CASTLATSRTDTQYF. The CDR3 nucleotides read TGTGCCAGTACCCTCGCGACATCTCGCACAGATACGCAGTATTTT.

CDR3 amino acids: CSVEGQYANTEAFF. In DNA form, the CDR3 reads TGCAGCGTTGAGGGACAGTATGCGAACACTGAAGCTTTCTTT. This chain joins TRBV29-1 and TRBJ1-1, with 7 positions matching TRBD1. Trimming took 3 bases from V and 1 from J; bases not matched to a gene: 5. The CDR3 length is 14 residues. Per the germline V gene, CDR1 is SQVTM and CDR2 is ANQGSEA. Full variable domain (remainder filled in from reference TRBV29-1 and TRBJ1-1): SAVISQKPSRDICQRGTSLTIQCQVDSQVTMMFWYRQQPGQSLTLIATANQGSEATYESGFVIDKFPISRPNLTFSTLTVSNMSPEDSSIYLCSVEGQYANTEAFFGQGTRLTVV.

The chain joins TRBV6-5 to TRBJ1-1, with D possibly matching TRBD1 (6 bases). Germline CDR1 is MNHEY and CDR2 is SVGAGI. The CDR3 contains 14 residues. The ends were cut back, 7 bases at V and 3 bases at J, with 15 bases in the middle. CDR3 loop: CASMGIQGYTEAFF. In DNA, the CDR3 is TGTGCCAGCATGGGGATACAGGGATACACTGAAGCTTTCTTT.

This clone was observed a handful of times. The J gene is TRBJ2-1, the V gene TRBV18; D unresolved. Germline values: CDR1 KGHSH, CDR2 LQKENI. The CDR3 has 12 residues. The ends were cut back, 6 bases at V and 6 bases at J, with 9 bases in the middle. This chain's CDR3 is CASSPSLNEQFF. The CDR3 nucleotides are TGTGCCAGCTCCCCCTCCCTCAATGAGCAGTTCTTC.

The chain uses TRBV6-1 and TRBJ2-3, with a tentative D call TRBD2 (6 bases). V was shortened by 1 base and J by 1 base, with 18 bases between the two germline ends. The CDR3 runs to 18 residues. Germline V gene lookup returns CDR1 MNHNS and CDR2 SASEGT. The CDR3 reads CASSEENYGWGGTDTQYF. The DNA of the CDR3 is TGTGCCAGCAGTGAAGAGAACTACGGGTGGGGGGGCACAGATACGCAGTATTTT.

The CDR3 DNA follows: TGTGCCAGCTCACCGGCCGGGACAGGGCTAAAGCAGCCCCAGCATTTT. This codes for CASSPAGTGLKQPQHF. The genes are TRBV18 and TRBJ1-5; 9 nucleotides match TRBD1. Germline V gene lookup returns CDR1 KGHSH and CDR2 LQKENI. CDR3 size: 16 residues. Trimming took 3 bases from V and 7 from J; bases not matched to a gene: 10.

A few counts support this clone. The chain is built from TRBV4-2 and TRBJ2-5; the D gene is possibly TRBD1 (6 bases). The CDR3 is made up of 15 amino acids. Germline V CDR1 and CDR2: LGHNA, YNFKEQ. Trimming stripped 4 bases from V and 5 bases from J, with 17 bases between. CDR3 sequence reads: CASSPEPQGRETQYF. CDR3 nucleotides: TGTGCCAGCAGCCCCGAACCGCAGGGGCGGGAGACCCAGTACTTC.

The chain is built from TRBV11-2 and TRBJ2-7; 7 bases fit TRBD2. The J segment lost 2 bases and the V segment lost 1 base, leaving 5 bases of the junction unmatched. Per the germline V gene, CDR1 is SGHAT and CDR2 is FQNNGV. CDR3 length equals 15 residues. Here the CDR3 reads CASSLGASGAYEQYF. The CDR3 coding sequence is TGTGCCAGCAGCTTAGGGGCTAGCGGAGCCTACGAGCAGTACTTC.

This clone was recorded only once. The gene calls are TRBV5-4 and TRBJ1-2, with a tentative D call TRBD1 (6 bases). The germline V gene has CDR1 SGHNT and CDR2 YYREEE (reference sequence). V lost 0 bases and J 6 bases, leaving 15 bases between the germline ends. The CDR3 covers 15 residues. CDR3 residues: CASSLVGQLSHGYTF. Written as DNA, the CDR3 is TGTGCCAGCAGCTTGGTAGGACAGTTAAGTCATGGCTACACCTTC. The full variable domain, rest sourced from reference TRBV5-4 and TRBJ1-2, is ETGVTQSPTHLIKTRGQQVTLRCSSQSGHNTVSWYQQALGQGPQFIFQYYREEENGRGNFPPRFSGLQFPNYSSELNVNALELDDSALYLCASSLVGQLSHGYTFGSGTRLTVV.

The chain joins TRBV9 to TRBJ1-3; D not certain. The CDR3 length is 16 residues. V lost 0 bases to trimming and J lost 0 bases, with 10 bases between them. Germline V CDR1 and CDR2: SGDLS, YYNGEE. The CDR3 DNA reads as TGTGCCAGCAGCGTAGGCGGCAAGGCCTCTGGAAACACCATATATTTT. This translates into CASSVGGKASGNTIYF. Looking up the rest from reference TRBV9 and TRBJ1-3 gives the full variable domain: DSGVTQTPKHLITATGQRVTLRCSPRSGDLSVYWYQQSLDQGLQFLIQYYNGEERAKGNILERFSAQQFPDLHSELNLSSLELGDSALYFCASSVGGKASGNTIYFGEGSWLTVV.

This clone is medium-sized (0.01 to 0.1%). This sequence joins TRBV7-9 and TRBJ1-2, with TRBD1 identical over 12 bases. The CDR3 is 17 amino acids. The germline V gene has CDR1 SEHNR and CDR2 FQNEAQ (reference sequence). V lost 1 base and J lost 3; bases outside the gene matches: 6. The CDR3 is CASSLEGTGGAHYGYTF. The CDR3 DNA reads TGTGCCAGCAGCTTAGAAGGGACAGGGGGCGCCCACTATGGCTACACCTTC.

V and J are TRBV5-1 and TRBJ2-7; the match to TRBD2 covers 12 bases. CDR1 is SGHRS, CDR2 YFSETQ, per germline. J lost 2 bases, V lost 4 bases, and 4 bases had no gene match. This CDR3 comprises 15 residues. The CDR3 reads CASSTGLAGPYEQYF. CDR3 DNA: TGCGCCAGCAGCACAGGACTAGCGGGGCCCTACGAGCAGTACTTC.

CDR3: CASRDLTGGGQPQHF. The CDR3 DNA sequence: TGTGCCAGCAGAGATCTTACAGGGGGGGGTCAGCCCCAGCATTTT. The genes are TRBV6-1 and TRBJ1-5, with TRBD1 identical over 8 bases. The CDR3 spans 15 residues. With V trimmed by 6 bases and J by 6 bases, 10 bases remained unmatched. CDR1 and CDR2 from the germline V gene are MNHNS and SASEGT.

The rearrangement links TRBV2 to TRBJ2-7, with 11 bases identical to TRBD1. With 6 bases clipped from V and 2 bases from J, the junction kept 0 bases outside the gene matches. The CDR3 spans 13 residues. The V gene's germline CDR1 is SNHLY and CDR2 FYNNEI. The CDR3 here is CASRGQGAYEQYF. The DNA for the CDR3 is TGTGCCAGCAGGGGACAGGGGGCCTACGAGCAGTACTTC.